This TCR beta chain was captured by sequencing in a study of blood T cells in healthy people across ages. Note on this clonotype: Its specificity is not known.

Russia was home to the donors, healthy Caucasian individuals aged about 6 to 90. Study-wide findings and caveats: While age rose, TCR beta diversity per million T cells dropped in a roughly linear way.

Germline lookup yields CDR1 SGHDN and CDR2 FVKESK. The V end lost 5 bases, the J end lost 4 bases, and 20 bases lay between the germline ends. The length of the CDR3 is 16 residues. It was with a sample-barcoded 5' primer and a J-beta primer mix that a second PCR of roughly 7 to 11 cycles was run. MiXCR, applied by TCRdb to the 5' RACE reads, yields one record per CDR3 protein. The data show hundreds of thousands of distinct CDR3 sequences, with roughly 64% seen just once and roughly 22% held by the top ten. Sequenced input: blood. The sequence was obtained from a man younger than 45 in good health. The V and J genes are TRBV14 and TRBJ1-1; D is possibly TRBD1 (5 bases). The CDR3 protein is CASSGLLGVGSTEAFF. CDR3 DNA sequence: TGTGCCAGCAGCGGCCTGTTGGGGGTGGGAAGCACTGAAGCTTTCTTT.